This is a list of T cell receptor beta chains from one sample in a study of blood T cells in healthy people across ages. TCRdb independently ran MiXCR on the 5' RACE reads; one entry per CDR3 protein. Altogether about 1.6 million distinct CDR3 sequences are present, about 31% being singletons, with the ten largest covering roughly 12%. The sample comprised blood. The source is a woman in her 30s in good health. The CDR3 runs from the conserved cysteine through the conserved F or W. Each record gives: J gene, V gene, D gene, clone size, CDR3 protein, CDR3 DNA. The D gene is left open where the match is weak. Expanded clones get a size class; other rows say once, few or many, or leave the size out.

>TRBJ1-5|TRBV20-1|TRBD1|once
CSAPRQGDSNQPQHF
TGCAGTGCCCCTCGACAGGGGGATAGCAATCAGCCCCAGCATTTT
>TRBJ2-3|TRBV6-2/TRBV6-3|-|-
CASSYWETDTQYF
TGTGCCAGCAGTTACTGGGAGACAGATACGCAGTATTTT
>TRBJ2-3|TRBV6-1|-|-
CASLSGARTDTQYF
TGTGCCAGTCTATCGGGGGCGCGCACAGATACGCAGTATTTT
>TRBJ2-3|TRBV9|TRBD2|-
CASSVAGGRSDTQYF
TGTGCCAGCAGCGTAGCTGGCGGGAGGTCAGATACGCAGTATTTT
>TRBJ1-1|TRBV28|-|-
CASMGGWLSTEAFF
TGTGCCAGCATGGGGGGCTGGTTGAGCACTGAAGCTTTCTTT
>TRBJ1-1|TRBV6-5|TRBD1|-
CASSETGMNTEAFF
TGTGCCAGCAGTGAGACAGGGATGAACACTGAAGCTTTCTTT
>TRBJ1-1|TRBV11-3|TRBD1|-
CASSLETGIEAFF
TGTGCCAGCAGCTTAGAGACAGGGATTGAAGCTTTCTTT
>TRBJ2-3|TRBV7-9|TRBD2|-
CASSLAAGGAQYF
TGTGCCAGCAGCTTAGCGGCGGGGGGGGCGCAGTATTTT
>TRBJ2-1|TRBV5-6|-|few
CASSFFEGLEVYNEQFF
TGTGCCAGCAGCTTTTTTGAGGGCCTAGAGGTCTACAATGAGCAGTTCTTC
>TRBJ2-7|TRBV11-2|-|-
CASSWDLGIYEQYF
TGTGCCAGCAGCTGGGACCTCGGGATATACGAGCAGTACTTC
>TRBJ1-1|TRBV4-1|-|-
CASSQAPRNTEAFF
TGCGCCAGCAGCCAAGCTCCGAGGAACACTGAAGCTTTCTTT
>TRBJ2-7|TRBV20-1|TRBD2|-
CSATRLAAASPYEQYF
TGCAGTGCTACGAGACTAGCGGCCGCTTCCCCCTACGAGCAGTACTTC
>TRBJ2-3|TRBV5-1|TRBD2|-
CASSLEAGVGTDTQYF
TGCGCCAGCAGCTTGGAAGCGGGAGTGGGGACAGATACGCAGTATTTT
>TRBJ2-1|TRBV19|-|-
CASSITGPYNEQFF
TGTGCCAGTAGTATAACAGGGCCCTACAATGAGCAGTTCTTC
>TRBJ2-1|TRBV27|-|few
CASSLTTVRYNEQFF
TGTGCCAGCAGTTTGACAACGGTTAGATACAATGAGCAGTTCTTC
>TRBJ2-3|TRBV2|-|-
CASSTYGPDTDTQYF
TGTGCCAGCAGCACCTATGGACCGGACACAGATACGCAGTATTTT
>TRBJ2-5|TRBV24-1|TRBD2|-
CATSDQRLAGGPLNEQYF
TGTGCCACCAGTGACCAGAGACTAGCGGGAGGGCCACTAAATGAGCAGTACTTC
>TRBJ2-7|TRBV27|-|-
CASSPGWGLSYEQYF
TGTGCCAGCAGTCCCGGGTGGGGGTTGTCCTACGAGCAGTACTTC
>TRBJ2-5|TRBV27|-|-
CASSPYGRGPETQYF
TGTGCCAGCAGTCCGTATGGGCGAGGGCCGGAGACCCAGTACTTC
>TRBJ2-7|TRBV4-1|-|many
CASSQGQVDEQYF
TGCGCCAGCAGCCAAGGACAAGTTGACGAGCAGTACTTC
>TRBJ1-1|TRBV6-1|-|-
CASPRGAMNTEAFF
TGTGCCAGCCCTCGGGGGGCCATGAACACTGAAGCTTTCTTT
>TRBJ2-2|TRBV18|-|-
CTSSGLRVTGELFF
TGTACCAGCTCAGGCCTTCGGGTCACCGGGGAGCTGTTTTTT
>TRBJ2-4|TRBV20-1|-|-
CSARPVTGAKNIQYF
TGCAGTGCTAGACCAGTCACGGGGGCCAAAAACATTCAGTACTTC